The 27 T cell receptor beta chains below all came from one sample that was sequenced in a study of cytomegalovirus exposure and HLA in healthy donors. PCR employed 60 Vbeta and 13 Jbeta primers. TCRdb's table, derived via immunoSEQ multiplex PCR, lists solely in-frame clones and lacks some. The sample includes approximately 190,000 clones, roughly 80% seen only once; the top ten take less than 4.5%. The sample consisted of PBMCs. Receptors originate from a man aged 45-60 years in good health and CMV-seronegative.

The rearrangement uses TRBV19 and TRBJ2-2; 8 nucleotides agree with TRBD1. V was clipped by 6 bases and J by 4 bases; unmatched bases: 7. The CDR3 has 15 residues. Germline V gives CDR1 LNHDA, CDR2 SQIVND (reference sequence). In DNA, the CDR3 is TGTGCCAGTAGGGGACAGGCGGCGGGCACCGGGGAGCTGTTTTTT. Translating it yields CASRGQAAGTGELFF.

The rearrangement uses TRBV30 and TRBJ1-2; D not certain. The V gene's germline CDR1 is GTSNPN and CDR2 SVGIG (reference sequence). The CDR3 length is 11 residues. As DNA, the CDR3 is TGTGCTAACTTCCGTAACTATGGCTACACCTTC. Translated: CANFRNYGYTF.

The chain combines TRBV4-1 with TRBJ2-2, with 9 bases matching TRBD2. Trimming cost V 4 bases and J 9 bases; bases outside gene matches: 18. The CDR3 is 18 amino acids. Germline V gene sequence: CDR1 MGHRA, CDR2 YSYEKL. The DNA for the CDR3 is TGCGCCAGCAGCCCCGAAGGGCGCGGGGGGGCCAGGACCAGGGAGCTGTTTTTT. Translating gives CASSPEGRGGARTRELFF.

The CDR3 DNA sequence: TGTGCCTGGAGTGAGGGGGCTGGGGCCAACGTCCTGACTTTC. As protein: CAWSEGAGANVLTF. The rearrangement links TRBV30 to TRBJ2-6; TRBD1 is a possible D gene (6 bases). Trimming shortened V by 1 base and J by 2 bases, and 6 bases separated the two germline ends. The CDR3 loop spans 14 amino acids. Germline V gene sequence: CDR1 GTSNPN, CDR2 SVGIG (reference sequence).

This chain uses TRBV6-5 with TRBJ2-7; 10 bases fit TRBD1. V shed 4 bases and J 2 bases; nucleotides not matched to a gene: 8. From germline, CDR1 is MNHEY and CDR2 SVGAGI. This CDR3 is 16 amino acids long. CDR3 in amino acids: CASSWAGTGVPYEQYF. DNA for the CDR3: TGTGCCAGCAGTTGGGCCGGGACAGGGGTTCCCTACGAGCAGTACTTC.

This clone has only a few counts. V gene TRBV19 combines with J gene TRBJ1-3, with 7 bases aligning to TRBD1. The CDR3 runs to 14 residues. The germline V gene has CDR1 LNHDA and CDR2 SQIVND (reference sequence). V shed 4 bases and J 4 bases; nucleotides not matched to a gene: 4. The CDR3 loop is CASSTTGIGNTIYF. CDR3 nucleotide sequence: TGTGCCAGTAGTACGACAGGGATCGGAAACACCATATATTTT.

The V and J genes are TRBV5-8 and TRBJ1-4; possible D gene TRBD1, 6 bases. Germline V gene sequence: CDR1 SGHTS, CDR2 YDEGEE. Trimming took off 4 bases at V and 1 base at J, with 11 bases between the two ends. CDR3 length equals 15 residues. CDR3 coding DNA: TGTGCCAGCAGCCCAGGACAGAGAACTAATGAAAAACTGTTTTTT. The encoded protein is CASSPGQRTNEKLFF.

This sequence joins TRBV29-1 and TRBJ2-7; TRBD2 matches 7 bases. The CDR3 is 14 amino acids. V shed 4 bases, J shed 3 bases, and the junction held 9 bases outside the gene matches. The germline gives CDR1 SQVTM, CDR2 ANQGSEA. DNA of the CDR3: TGCAGCGTTGGTGGAATGGGGGGGAACTACGAGCAGTACTTC. The encoded protein is CSVGGMGGNYEQYF.

J is TRBJ1-2 and V is TRBV9; D perhaps matches TRBD1 (5 bases). V shed 0 bases and J shed 3 bases, with 9 bases lying between them. Germline assignment: CDR1 SGDLS and CDR2 YYNGEE. This CDR3 is built from 14 residues. CDR3: CASSVEQGYYGYTF. The DNA for the CDR3 is TGTGCCAGCAGCGTAGAGCAGGGTTACTATGGCTACACCTTC. Full variable domain (outside the CDR3, taken from reference TRBV9 and TRBJ1-2): DSGVTQTPKHLITATGQRVTLRCSPRSGDLSVYWYQQSLDQGLQFLIQYYNGEERAKGNILERFSAQQFPDLHSELNLSSLELGDSALYFCASSVEQGYYGYTFGSGTRLTVV.

The chain is built from TRBV7-9 and TRBJ1-2, with 10 bases lining up with TRBD1. This CDR3 spans 15 amino acids. The V and J ends lost 3 bases and 2 bases, in that order; junction bases with no gene match: 3. The germline V gene has CDR1 SEHNR and CDR2 FQNEAQ (reference sequence). The CDR3 loop reads CASSFGQGVNYGYTF. In DNA form, the CDR3 reads TGTGCCAGCAGCTTTGGACAGGGGGTCAACTATGGCTACACCTTC.

V and J are TRBV7-2 and TRBJ2-1; 10 bases line up with TRBD1. Germline values: CDR1 SGHTA, CDR2 FQGNSA. V was clipped by 5 bases and J by 9 bases; unmatched bases: 16. This CDR3 contains 17 residues. The CDR3 here is CASSPQTGGILFREQFF. CDR3 in DNA: TGTGCCAGCAGCCCTCAGACAGGGGGCATTTTATTCCGTGAGCAGTTCTTC. Variable domain in full (rest from reference TRBV7-2 and TRBJ2-1): GAGVSQSPSNKVTEKGKDVELRCDPISGHTALYWYRQSLGQGLEFLIYFQGNSAPDKSGLPSDRFSAERTGGSVSTLTIQRTQQEDSAVYLCASSPQTGGILFREQFFGPGTRLTVL.

The chain has TRBV7-2 and TRBJ2-3, with D unresolved. V was trimmed by 3 bases and J by 4 bases, leaving 8 bases between them. The CDR3 is 13 amino acids. Looked up from germline, CDR1 is SGHTA and CDR2 is FQGNSA. The CDR3 coding sequence is TGTGCCAGCAGCTTCTCAGAAGCAGATACGCAGTATTTT. The encoded protein is CASSFSEADTQYF.

The rearrangement uses TRBV7-6 and TRBJ2-2; TRBD1 might be the D (5 bases). V was cut by 0 bases and J by 1 base, with 12 bases left in between. The CDR3 totals 17 residues. From germline, CDR1 is SGHVS and CDR2 FNYEAQ. The CDR3 region has the DNA TGTGCCAGCAGCTTAGCGGTCCCAGGGAAGAACACCGGGGAGCTGTTTTTT. Its translation: CASSLAVPGKNTGELFF. Full variable domain (outside the CDR3, taken from reference TRBV7-6 and TRBJ2-2): GAGVSQSPRYKVTKRGQDVALRCDPISGHVSLYWYRQALGQGPEFLTYFNYEAQQDKSGLPNDRFSAERPEGSISTLTIQRTEQRDSAMYRCASSLAVPGKNTGELFFGEGSRLTVL.

This chain joins TRBV7-2 and TRBJ2-5; 9 bases match TRBD1. The CDR3 is 14 amino acids. V dropped 5 bases and J dropped 3; count of bases not matched to a gene: 4. The germline gives CDR1 SGHTA, CDR2 FQGNSA. Here the CDR3 reads CASSTRDREETQYF. DNA for the CDR3: TGTGCCAGCAGCACGAGGGACAGGGAAGAGACCCAGTACTTC.

J is TRBJ1-6 and V is TRBV7-9, with 8 bases aligning to TRBD1. V was pared by 3 bases and J by 10 bases, with 8 bases of the junction left unmatched. Per the germline V gene, CDR1 is SEHNR and CDR2 is FQNEAQ (reference sequence). This CDR3 has 15 amino acids. The CDR3 protein is CASSFLGQGGSPLHF. The CDR3 nucleotides read TGTGCCAGCAGCTTCCTAGGACAGGGAGGCTCACCCCTCCACTTT.

This clone was seen a few times. The chain recombines TRBV11-2 with TRBJ1-3; D is perhaps TRBD1 (5 bases). The V gene's germline CDR1 is SGHAT and CDR2 FQNNGV. The CDR3 sequence is 14 residues long. Trimming took 5 bases from V and 0 from J, leaving 8 bases between them. CDR3: CASSRGISGNTIYF. In DNA form, the CDR3 reads TGTGCCAGCAGCCGGGGGATCTCTGGAAACACCATATATTTT.

With respect to this clone: One junction end does not reproduce the germline sequence, and a read error may be involved. The chain links TRBV7-9 to TRBJ1-1, with D unclear. The CDR3 covers 14 residues. CDR1 and CDR2 (germline): SEHNR, FQNEAQ (reference sequence). CDR3: CSSSPGSMNTEAFF. The CDR3 DNA reads as TGTTCCAGCAGCCCTGGTTCTATGAACACTGAAGCTTTCTTT.

V and J are TRBV11-2 and TRBJ1-1; 8 bases are a match to TRBD1. The V gene's germline CDR1 is SGHAT and CDR2 FQNNGV. The V segment lost 5 bases and the J segment 4 bases; nucleotides outside the gene matches: 3. The CDR3 totals 13 residues. The CDR3 sequence: CASSPDRGTEAFF. The CDR3 DNA reads as TGTGCCAGCAGCCCCGACAGGGGCACTGAAGCTTTCTTT.

The chain employs TRBV5-1 and TRBJ2-3; D not certain. The CDR3 length is 13 residues. With 4 bases removed from V and 6 bases from J, the gap between germline ends came to 12 bases. Per germline, CDR1 SGHRS and CDR2 YFSETQ. CDR3 sequence (DNA): TGCGCCAGCAGCGGGTTGACATTGGATACGCAGTATTTT. Translating gives CASSGLTLDTQYF.

V is TRBV11-2 and J is TRBJ2-4; no clear D gene. V lost 1 base and J lost 9, with 7 bases in between. This CDR3 has 12 amino acids. Germline V gives CDR1 SGHAT, CDR2 FQNNGV. CDR3 amino acids: CASSLAPGIQYF. The CDR3 region has the DNA TGTGCCAGCAGCTTAGCCCCGGGCATTCAGTACTTC.

In this sample, this clone turned up once. This chain uses TRBV20-1 with TRBJ2-7; 7 nucleotides agree with TRBD1. The CDR3 contains 11 residues. The ends lost 6 bases at V and 6 bases at J; junction bases unmatched: 5. Germline V gives CDR1 DFQATT, CDR2 SNEGSKA (reference sequence). The CDR3 DNA reads as TGCAGTGCACCTACAGGGGTCGAGCAGTACTTC. It translates to CSAPTGVEQYF.

In DNA form, the CDR3 reads TGTGCCAGCAGCGGTGCAGGGGGCTGGGGCTACACCTTC. It yields the protein CASSGAGGWGYTF. This chain links TRBV7-2 with TRBJ1-2; TRBD1 matches 8 bases. The V gene end was trimmed by 5 bases and the J gene end by 8 bases; junction bases not matched to a gene: 7. CDR3 length: 13 amino acids. In germline, CDR1 is SGHTA, CDR2 FQGNSA.

This rearrangement joins TRBV7-7 to TRBJ2-6; a weak D match, TRBD1 (6 bases). The CDR3 covers 18 residues. The V gene's germline CDR1 is SSHAT and CDR2 FNYEAQ (reference sequence). The ends were cut back, 1 base at V and 2 bases at J, with 15 bases in the middle. The CDR3 is CASSLDTGYSTGANVLTF. CDR3 nucleotides: TGTGCCAGCAGCTTAGATACAGGGTATTCTACTGGGGCCAACGTCCTGACTTTC.

This clone was seen only a few times. The V gene is TRBV6-9, the J gene TRBJ1-2; the D gene is possibly TRBD1 (5 bases). Trimming left V 7 bases short and J 14 bases short, with 17 bases between. This CDR3 contains 11 residues. Germline V gene sequence: CDR1 MNHGY, CDR2 SVAAGI. In nucleotides, the CDR3 is TGTGCCAGCACCCGGGGGGACCCTCGGACCTTC. Amino acid sequence: CASTRGDPRTF.

This clone was counted a few times. The gene calls are TRBV4-3 and TRBJ1-2, with a weak D call TRBD1 (6 bases). Germline V gene lookup returns CDR1 LGHNA and CDR2 YSLEER. The CDR3 loop spans 17 amino acids. V shed 0 bases and J shed 3 bases, with 17 bases lying between them. This CDR3 is CASSQDYRDTPDYGYTF. The CDR3 nucleotides read TGCGCCAGCAGCCAAGACTACCGGGACACCCCCGACTATGGCTACACCTTC.

This clone was detected only a few times. The chain employs TRBV27 and TRBJ1-6; D is possibly TRBD1 (5 bases). Germline CDR1 MNHEY, CDR2 SMNVEV (reference sequence). This CDR3 has 13 amino acids. V dropped 4 bases and J dropped 10 bases, with 11 bases sitting between them. The CDR3: CASSSRDGSPLHF. The CDR3 DNA reads as TGTGCCAGCAGTTCCAGGGATGGATCACCCCTCCACTTT.

The gene calls are TRBV2 and TRBJ2-3; D may be TRBD2 (6 bases). Per germline, CDR1 SNHLY and CDR2 FYNNEI. The germline V and J ends were trimmed by 6 bases and 6 bases, with 16 bases remaining between them. The CDR3 loop spans 14 amino acids. The CDR3 here is CASRAGPTGDTQYF. The CDR3 DNA reads as TGTGCCAGCAGGGCGGGGCCCACCGGGGATACGCAGTATTTT.